The rows below give T cell receptor beta chains drawn from one sample of a study of control samples from healthy donors and cancer patients. Libraries were prepared by immunoSEQ multiplex PCR; TCRdb keeps only in-frame clonotypes and omits some of them. The profile shows around 13,000 clones, approximately 80% of them singletons. The specimen sequenced was formalin-fixed, paraffin-embedded tissue. Receptors originate from a male donor with melanoma. Each CDR3 is given with its conserved first and last residue. The D gene is left open where the match is weak. Rows may omit the clone size; those that give it use once, few, many or a size class.

CDR3aa,CDR3nt,j_gene,d_gene,v_gene,abundance
CASSREGVEKLFF,TGTGCCAGTAGCAGGGAGGGGGTTGAAAAACTGTTTTTT,TRBJ1-4,-,TRBV19,-
CASRTGQEAGYTF,TGCGCCAGCAGAACGGGACAGGAGGCTGGCTACACCTTC,TRBJ1-2,TRBD1,TRBV5-1,few
CASSSGVERRVYF,TGTGCCAGCAGTTCCGGGGTCGAACGGAGGGTGTACTTC,TRBJ2-7,-,TRBV27,-
CASSLGTSGKKLFF,TGTGCCAGCAGCTTGGGGACCTCGGGGAAAAAACTGTTTTTT,TRBJ1-4,-,TRBV5-6,once
CASSYRGLEGTQYF,TGTGCCAGCAGTTACCGGGGACTGGAGGGGACCCAGTACTTC,TRBJ2-5,-,TRBV6-2/TRBV6-3,-
CASSGGQGLTNEKLFF,TGTGCCAGCAGTGGGGGACAGGGCCTTACTAATGAAAAACTGTTTTTT,TRBJ1-4,TRBD1,TRBV6-1,-
CASSSWETQYF,TGTGCCAGCAGTAGCTGGGAGACCCAGTACTTC,TRBJ2-5,-,TRBV6-5,-
CSAGQGLSYEQYF,TGCAGCGCTGGACAGGGGTTGTCCTACGAGCAGTACTTC,TRBJ2-7,TRBD1,TRBV29-1,-
CASSQGQGALNEQFF,TGTGCCAGTAGCCAGGGACAGGGGGCGTTGAATGAGCAGTTCTTC,TRBJ2-1,TRBD1,TRBV19,-
CATSNGASYNSPLHF,TGTGCCACCAGCAACGGGGCCTCCTATAATTCACCCCTCCACTTT,TRBJ1-6,-,TRBV15,-
CASSWRLAGTGELFF,TGTGCCAGCAGTTGGAGACTAGCGGGCACCGGGGAGCTGTTTTTT,TRBJ2-2,TRBD2,TRBV6-2/TRBV6-3,-
CASKEGHRQQYF,TGTGCCAGCAAGGAGGGCCATCGCCAGCAGTACTTC,TRBJ2-7,-,TRBV27,-
CASKPGLGTNEQFF,TGTGCCAGCAAACCGGGACTAGGAACCAATGAGCAGTTCTTC,TRBJ2-1,TRBD2,TRBV11-3,-
CATSDPGTGVGTEAFF,TGTGCCACCAGTGATCCTGGGACAGGGGTAGGCACTGAAGCTTTCTTT,TRBJ1-1,TRBD1,TRBV24-1,-
CASSFRQGHSPLHF,TGTGCCAGCAGTTTCCGGCAAGGGCATTCACCCCTCCACTTT,TRBJ1-6,-,TRBV6-5,-
CASSLGGDRGGNEQFF,TGTGCCAGCAGCTTGGGTGGGGACAGGGGAGGCAATGAGCAGTTCTTC,TRBJ2-1,TRBD1,TRBV5-6,few
CASSSRSAVKGYTF,TGTGCCAGCAGCTCCAGATCGGCAGTAAAAGGCTACACCTTC,TRBJ1-2,-,TRBV7-2,-
CASSGRVRGYEQFF,TGTGCCAGCAGCGGAAGAGTTAGAGGCTATGAGCAGTTCTTC,TRBJ2-1,-,TRBV9,-
CASSAQGLGEQFF,TGTGCCAGCAGCGCACAGGGTTTAGGTGAGCAGTTCTTC,TRBJ2-1,-,TRBV11-3,-
CASSEGGENYGYTF,TGCGCCAGCAGTGAAGGGGGAGAAAACTATGGCTACACCTTC,TRBJ1-2,-,TRBV10-1,-
CASSPLQQDYEQYF,TGTGCCAGCTCACCCCTACAACAGGACTACGAGCAGTACTTC,TRBJ2-7,-,TRBV18,-
CASSQGGDPLYNEQFF,TGCGCCAGCAGCCAAGGCGGGGACCCCTTATACAATGAGCAGTTCTTC,TRBJ2-1,-,TRBV4-3,-
CASSLDTLNSPLHF,TGTGCCAGCAGCTTGGATACCTTGAATTCACCCCTCCACTTT,TRBJ1-6,-,TRBV7-3,-
CASSLGRANTEAFF,TGTGCCAGCAGCTTAGGCCGGGCGAACACTGAAGCTTTCTTT,TRBJ1-1,-,TRBV11-2,-
CASSVYSTTEAFF,TGTGCCAGTAGTGTGTACAGTACCACTGAAGCTTTCTTT,TRBJ1-1,-,TRBV19,few
CASNLSGGGNQPQHF,TGTGCCAGTAACCTCTCGGGGGGGGGCAATCAGCCCCAGCATTTT,TRBJ1-5,-,TRBV19,once
CASSELASFQETQYF,TGTGCCAGCAGTGAACTAGCGAGCTTCCAAGAGACCCAGTACTTC,TRBJ2-5,-,TRBV2,-
CASGLGGVVWTDTQYF,TGTGCTAGTGGTTTGGGCGGGGTTGTTTGGACAGATACGCAGTATTTT,TRBJ2-3,-,TRBV12-5,-
CASNPAGTAIGTQYF,TGTGCCAGCAATCCAGCGGGGACGGCTATTGGTACGCAGTATTTT,TRBJ2-3,TRBD2,TRBV2,-
CASSPLGGDTQYF,TGTGCCAGCAGCCCCCTGGGGGGAGATACGCAGTATTTT,TRBJ2-3,-,TRBV7-9,-
CASSLAGGASTDTQYF,TGTGCCAGCAGCCTTGCGGGGGGTGCTAGCACAGATACGCAGTATTTT,TRBJ2-3,TRBD2,TRBV4-2,-
CASSLDSRTTEAFF,TGCGCCAGCAGCTTGGATTCGAGAACAACTGAAGCTTTCTTT,TRBJ1-1,-,TRBV5-1,-
CASTPRNRAGDQPQHF,TGTGCCAGCACCCCACGGAACAGGGCGGGGGACCAGCCCCAGCATTTT,TRBJ1-5,-,TRBV12-1,-
CASSPAIPGAVAQYF,TGTGCCAGCAGCCCCGCTATCCCCGGGGCGGTGGCGCAGTATTTT,TRBJ2-3,-,TRBV7-2,-
CASSYRPTGASYEQYF,TGTGCCAGCAGTTACCGTCCGACAGGGGCTTCCTACGAGCAGTACTTC,TRBJ2-7,TRBD1,TRBV6-5,-
CASSATRADTQYF,TGTGCCAGCAGTGCTACTAGGGCAGATACGCAGTATTTT,TRBJ2-3,-,TRBV6-2/TRBV6-3,-
CASSLGASGNNEQFF,TGTGCCAGCAGCCTCGGGGCTAGCGGGAATAATGAGCAGTTCTTC,TRBJ2-1,TRBD2,TRBV9,-
CASSPGQASNQPQHF,TGTGCCAGTAGTCCGGGACAGGCAAGCAATCAGCCCCAGCATTTT,TRBJ1-5,TRBD1,TRBV19,-
CASSTTLATSTDTQYF,TGCGCCAGCAGCACCACCCTTGCCACCTCCACAGATACGCAGTATTTT,TRBJ2-3,-,TRBV4-3,-
CASRLTLPSQPQHF,TGTGCCAGCAGATTGACCCTCCCCAGTCAGCCCCAGCATTTT,TRBJ1-5,-,TRBV28,-
CASSQRGTPKGYTF,TGTGCCAGCAGCCAAAGGGGGACTCCGAAGGGCTACACCTTC,TRBJ1-2,-,TRBV14,-
CASSPPSGGPNEQFF,TGTGCCAGCAGCCCTCCTAGCGGCGGACCCAATGAGCAGTTCTTC,TRBJ2-1,TRBD2,TRBV11-2,-
CASSPNLNYGYTF,TGTGCCAGCAGCCCGAACCTTAACTATGGCTACACCTTC,TRBJ1-2,-,TRBV5-4,-
CASSLTGERQYF,TGCGCCAGCAGCCTGACAGGGGAAAGGCAGTACTTC,TRBJ2-7,TRBD1,TRBV5-1,-
CASSVLGRGGETQYF,TGTGCCAGCAGCGTATTGGGCAGGGGAGGGGAGACCCAGTACTTC,TRBJ2-5,-,TRBV9,-
CASSLIGGQGVDTQYF,TGTGCCAGCAGCTTAATCGGCGGCCAGGGGGTTGATACGCAGTATTTT,TRBJ2-3,TRBD1,TRBV11-1,-
CASSFLAGGQGDTQYF,TGTGCCAGCAGCTTTCTAGCGGGGGGGCAAGGAGATACGCAGTATTTT,TRBJ2-3,TRBD2,TRBV5-6,-
CASTLHRASSGGTTYEQYF,TGTGCCAGCACCCTTCATAGGGCGTCTAGCGGAGGGACTACCTACGAGCAGTACTTC,TRBJ2-7,TRBD2,TRBV2,-
CASSFAGSGMGVTTQYF,TGTGCCAGCAGTTTTGCAGGGTCAGGGATGGGGGTCACAACCCAGTACTTC,TRBJ2-5,-,TRBV27,-
CASSLGTGTGELFF,TGTGCCAGCAGCTTAGGCACGGGTACCGGGGAGCTGTTTTTT,TRBJ2-2,-,TRBV11-3,few
CASSSGGGSPLHF,TGTGCCAGCAGTTCAGGGGGCGGATCACCCCTCCACTTT,TRBJ1-6,TRBD1,TRBV12-3/TRBV12-4,-
CASSVGEGPNTEAFF,TGTGCCAGCAGCGTAGGTGAGGGTCCGAACACTGAAGCTTTCTTT,TRBJ1-1,-,TRBV9,-
CASSPPSGGTGELFF,TGTGCCAGCAGCCCTCCTAGCGGGGGCACCGGGGAGCTGTTTTTT,TRBJ2-2,TRBD2,TRBV7-2,-
CASSPDMAGNTIYF,TGTGCCAGCAGTCCGGACATGGCTGGAAACACCATATATTTT,TRBJ1-3,-,TRBV2,-
CASSVGAGGGYGYTF,TGTGCCAGCAGCGTAGGCGCCGGCGGTGGCTATGGCTACACCTTC,TRBJ1-2,-,TRBV9,-
CAWRGTGGNQPQHF,TGTGCCTGGAGGGGGACAGGGGGCAATCAGCCCCAGCATTTT,TRBJ1-5,TRBD1,TRBV30,-
CASSQTEYTEAFF,TGTGCCAGCAGCCAGACAGAGTACACTGAAGCTTTCTTT,TRBJ1-1,-,TRBV6-4,-
CASSQTRTANTEAFF,TGTGCCAGCAGCCAAACCAGGACAGCGAACACTGAAGCTTTCTTT,TRBJ1-1,-,TRBV14,-
CASSFFTRETQYF,TGTGCCAGCAGCTTCTTCACGCGAGAGACCCAGTACTTC,TRBJ2-5,-,TRBV11-2,few
CASNPYGSTSGNTIYF,TGTGCCAGCAACCCGTATGGCAGTACCTCTGGAAACACCATATATTTT,TRBJ1-3,-,TRBV5-5,-